Below are 27 T cell receptor beta chains sequenced from a single sample in a study of blood T cell repertoires in COVID-19. Sequenced by immunoSEQ multiplex PCR; TCRdb stores in-frame clones only, minus some. The table includes around 380,000 clones, approximately 77% detected once. The sample was peripheral blood. These receptors were obtained from a human donor with acute or convalescent COVID-19. The donor label of this sample is uncertain.

In regard to this clone: The same CDR3 arises from other DNA sequences in this sample as well. The CDR3 sequence: CASSRSRETQYF. CDR3 nucleotides: TGTGCCAGCTCACGAAGCCGGGAGACCCAGTACTTC. This chain links TRBV18 with TRBJ2-5, with D unclear. The V and J ends lost 4 bases and 5 bases respectively, with 8 bases between them. This CDR3 comprises 12 residues. Germline values: CDR1 KGHSH, CDR2 LQKENI.

The chain employs TRBV5-6 and TRBJ2-5; D remains ambiguous. V was pared by 1 base and J by 2 bases, with 9 bases between. CDR1 is SGHDT, CDR2 YYEEEE, per germline. The CDR3 is 14 residues long. CDR3 residues: CASSLPNWQETQYF. The CDR3 DNA follows: TGTGCCAGCAGCTTGCCCAACTGGCAAGAGACCCAGTACTTC.

The J gene is TRBJ1-1, the V gene TRBV5-1; D ambiguous. The CDR3 is 13 residues long. Trimming cost V 2 bases and J 1 base, with 6 bases left between them. The V gene's germline CDR1 is SGHRS and CDR2 YFSETQ. The CDR3 DNA reads TGCGCCAGCAGCTTCGCAGAGAACACTGAAGCTTTCTTT. It yields the protein CASSFAENTEAFF.

In its sample, this clone was seen once. J is TRBJ1-1 and V is TRBV4-2, with TRBD1 as a possible D gene (6 bases). Between the trimmed V and J ends, which lost 3 bases and 5 bases, there was a span of 13 bases. Germline V lookup: CDR1 LGHNA, CDR2 YNFKEQ. The CDR3 totals 14 residues. CDR3 region: CASSHTNRDTEAFF. The CDR3, as DNA: TGTGCCAGCAGCCATACGAACAGGGATACTGAAGCTTTCTTT.

This clone has just a few counts. This chain joins TRBV29-1 and TRBJ1-2; 10 bases match TRBD1. Germline lookup yields CDR1 SQVTM and CDR2 ANQGSEA. After removal of 3 bases from V and 5 bases from J, the junction contained 12 bases not matched to a gene. The CDR3 spans 16 residues. CDR3 protein: CSVDETGGIAWYGYTF. CDR3 in DNA: TGCAGCGTTGACGAGACAGGGGGCATCGCGTGGTATGGCTACACCTTC.

The rearrangement uses TRBV13 and TRBJ2-3; 12 positions agree with TRBD2. The length of the CDR3 is 19 residues. Trimming cost V 6 bases and J 2 bases; bases outside gene matches: 15. CDR1 and CDR2 from the germline V gene are PRHDT and FYEKMQ (reference sequence). The CDR3 nucleotides are TGTGCCAGCAGTTCCCAACCCCGACTAGCGGGAGAGACCACAGATACGCAGTATTTT. Translating it yields CASSSQPRLAGETTDTQYF.

The chain carries TRBV6-1 and TRBJ1-1; D is perhaps TRBD1 (6 bases). Trimming took 2 bases from V and 5 from J, leaving 9 bases between them. The CDR3 has 13 amino acids. Germline CDR1 and CDR2: MNHNS and SASEGT. The CDR3 nucleotides are TGTGCCAGCAGTGAATTCAGGGGAACTGAAGCTTTCTTT. This gives the protein CASSEFRGTEAFF.

This clone was counted between two and nine times. The rearrangement uses TRBV5-6 and TRBJ2-7; tentatively, D is TRBD1 (6 bases). Germline values: CDR1 SGHDT, CDR2 YYEEEE. V lost 6 bases to trimming and J lost 1 base, with 14 bases between them. The CDR3 is 14 amino acids. CDR3 loop: CASTPYRASYEQYF. CDR3 DNA sequence: TGTGCCAGCACCCCCTACAGGGCGTCCTACGAGCAGTACTTC.

The gene calls are TRBV7-9 and TRBJ1-5; D may be TRBD1 (5 bases). The germline gives CDR1 SEHNR, CDR2 FQNEAQ (reference sequence). The CDR3 is 15 amino acids. The germline V and J ends were trimmed by 2 bases and 2 bases, with 10 bases remaining between them. The CDR3 region has the DNA TGTGCCAGCAGCTTATCAGGGCATGGCAATCAGCCCCAGCATTTT. It translates to CASSLSGHGNQPQHF.

The rearrangement joins TRBV7-2 to TRBJ2-7, with 12 bases identical to TRBD2. This CDR3 is built from 14 residues. Germline-derived CDR1 and CDR2 are SGHTA and FQGNSA. The V and J ends lost 5 bases and 3 bases, in that order; junction bases with no gene match: 2. CDR3 amino acids: CASSRTSGVYEQYF. The CDR3 nucleotides read TGTGCCAGCAGCCGGACTAGCGGGGTCTACGAGCAGTACTTC.

The CDR3 here is CATSDPTGSDYGYTF. The DNA of the CDR3 is TGTGCCACCAGTGACCCTACAGGGTCTGACTATGGCTACACCTTC. The chain carries TRBV24-1 and TRBJ1-2, with a tentative D call TRBD1 (6 bases). Deletions cut 4 bases from V and 3 bases from J, with 14 bases between. CDR1 KGHDR and CDR2 SFDVKD come from the germline V gene. This CDR3 has 15 amino acids.

The chain joins TRBV4-1 to TRBJ2-7; the match to TRBD2 covers 8 bases. J was trimmed by 13 bases and V by 0 bases; bases with no gene match: 17. This CDR3 is built from 16 residues. Germline values: CDR1 MGHRA, CDR2 YSYEKL. CDR3 nucleotide sequence: TGCGCCAGCAGCCAAGAGAAAACTAGCGGCCATGACCCTGCCTACTTC. It specifies CASSQEKTSGHDPAYF.

This clone was seen more than once but under ten times. Other DNA sequences in this sample translate to the same CDR3. The chain combines TRBV2 with TRBJ1-1; 8 bases agree with TRBD1. CDR1 is SNHLY and CDR2 is FYNNEI in the germline V gene. The J segment lost 0 bases and the V segment lost 4 bases, leaving 1 base of the junction unmatched. The CDR3 is 14 residues long. In DNA form, the CDR3 reads TGTGCCAGCAGTGGACAGGGGATGAACACTGAAGCTTTCTTT. This codes for CASSGQGMNTEAFF. Variable domain in full (rest from reference TRBV2 and TRBJ1-1): EPEVTQTPSHQVTQMGQEVILRCVPISNHLYFYWYRQILGQKVEFLVSFYNNEISEKSEIFDDQFSVERPDGSNFTLKIRSTKLEDSAMYFCASSGQGMNTEAFFGQGTRLTVV.

This clone was counted between two and nine times. The CDR3 loop reads CASSLGQSGGDGYTF. CDR3 DNA: TGTGCCAGCAGCTTAGGTCAATCGGGGGGCGATGGCTACACCTTC. The V and J genes are TRBV7-9 and TRBJ1-2, with D possibly matching TRBD1 (6 bases). CDR3 length: 15 amino acids. CDR1 is SEHNR and CDR2 is FQNEAQ in the germline V gene (reference sequence). V was pared by 1 base and J by 6 bases, with 15 bases between.

The chain uses TRBV20-1 and TRBJ1-2; 8 bases map to TRBD1. V gave up 3 bases and J gave up 4 bases; unmatched junction bases: 13. CDR3 length: 16 amino acids. CDR1 is DFQATT, CDR2 SNEGSKA, per germline (reference sequence). CDR3 sequence reads: CSASLSSGQAGYGYTF. DNA for the CDR3: TGCAGTGCTAGTCTTTCCTCGGGACAGGCGGGCTATGGCTACACCTTC.

The V call is TRBV30, the J call TRBJ2-7, with unresolved D. CDR3 size: 12 residues. Germline V gene sequence: CDR1 GTSNPN, CDR2 SVGIG (reference sequence). The V end lost 4 bases, the J end lost 7 bases, and 14 bases lay between the germline ends. This CDR3 reads CAWNSRLGEQYF. CDR3 sequence (DNA): TGTGCCTGGAACAGTCGTCTCGGAGAGCAGTACTTC.

The chain couples TRBV3-1 (or the pseudogene TRBV3-2) to TRBJ2-1; 7 bases map to TRBD1. The J segment lost 7 bases and the V segment lost 5 bases, leaving 11 bases of the junction unmatched. There are 15 residues in the CDR3. Germline CDR1 reads LGHDT; CDR2 reads YNNKEL (reference sequence). CDR3 sequence reads: CASSSWDSLRNEQFF. In DNA form, the CDR3 reads TGTGCCAGCAGCTCGTGGGACAGCCTGAGGAATGAGCAGTTCTTC.

The chain links TRBV5-8 to TRBJ2-1, with D perhaps TRBD2 (5 bases). The CDR3 runs 17 residues. Trimming removed 0 bases at V and 1 base at J, with 14 bases between. Germline V gene data show CDR1 as SGHTS and CDR2 as YDEGEE. CDR3 region: CASSLALPGLSYNEQFF. CDR3 nucleotide sequence: TGTGCCAGCAGCTTGGCCCTCCCGGGGTTATCCTACAATGAGCAGTTCTTC.

The chain recombines TRBV10-2 with TRBJ1-1, with 7 bases lining up with TRBD1. V was pared by 3 bases and J by 10 bases, with 11 bases of the junction left unmatched. The length of the CDR3 is 14 residues. The V gene's germline CDR1 is WSHSY and CDR2 SAAADI. The CDR3 nucleotides are TGCGCCAGCAGTGACCCAACCCGGGACAGAAGAGCTTTCTTT. It is translated as CASSDPTRDRRAFF.

This sequence joins TRBV6-5 and TRBJ2-1, with 7 positions matching TRBD1. This CDR3 contains 13 residues. The trim removed 8 bases at V and 3 bases at J, leaving 4 bases unmatched. The germline V gene encodes CDR1 MNHEY and CDR2 SVGAGI. CDR3 coding DNA: TGTGCCAGCCAAGACAGGGACTACAATGAGCAGTTCTTC. The encoded protein is CASQDRDYNEQFF.

The V call is TRBV25-1, the J call TRBJ1-3, with a weak D call TRBD1 (5 bases). Trimming left V 4 bases short and J 0 bases short, with 16 bases between. CDR1 and CDR2 from the germline V gene are MGHDK and SYGVNS. The CDR3 spans 17 residues. This chain's CDR3 is CASSGTGAGGSGNTIYF. Written as DNA, the CDR3 is TGTGCCAGCAGTGGAACGGGAGCTGGGGGCTCTGGAAACACCATATATTTT.

The CDR3 DNA is TGTGCCAGCAGCCAGTACGGGACTAGACAGTTCTTC. Translation: CASSQYGTRQFF. The chain combines TRBV7-2 with TRBJ2-1; 8 bases match TRBD2. Germline V gives CDR1 SGHTA, CDR2 FQGNSA. Losses at the gene ends were 5 bases for V and 13 bases for J; bases not matched to a gene: 7. This CDR3 is built from 12 residues.

This chain links TRBV4-1 with TRBJ1-2; no clear D. CDR1 is MGHRA and CDR2 is YSYEKL in the germline V gene. There are 14 residues in the CDR3. V shed 3 bases and J shed 7 bases, with 15 bases lying between them. The CDR3 region is CASSQPTRGSGYTF. As DNA, the CDR3 is TGCGCCAGCAGCCAGCCCACACGAGGGAGTGGCTACACCTTC.

The V and J genes are TRBV2 and TRBJ1-5, with a possible D match to TRBD1 (6 bases). The germline gives CDR1 SNHLY, CDR2 FYNNEI. The CDR3 sequence is 15 residues long. Trimming removed 4 bases at V and 2 bases at J, with 12 bases between. The CDR3 region has the DNA TGTGCCAGCAGTGGGGAGGGACACGGCAATCAGCCCCAGCATTTT. Translation: CASSGEGHGNQPQHF.

The genes are TRBV29-1 and TRBJ2-1, with 13 nucleotides matching TRBD2. CDR1 and CDR2 from the germline V gene are SQVTM and ANQGSEA. V trimming: 7 bases; J trimming: 4 bases; junction bases outside the gene matches: 7. The CDR3 sequence is 15 residues long. The DNA of the CDR3 is TGCAGCGCTAGGACTAGCGGGAGCATATACAATGAGCAGTTCTTC. This gives the protein CSARTSGSIYNEQFF.

This clone was recorded many times. This chain uses TRBV6-5 with TRBJ1-3, with D unresolved. V dropped 5 bases and J dropped 2 bases, with 10 bases sitting between them. This CDR3 contains 14 residues. Germline CDR1 and CDR2: MNHEY and SVGAGI. Here the CDR3 reads CASSRAFTGNTIYF. The CDR3 DNA follows: TGTGCCAGCAGTCGCGCATTCACTGGAAACACCATATATTTT.

The chain combines TRBV11-2 with TRBJ2-7; 9 bases map to TRBD1. Germline CDR1 reads SGHAT; CDR2 reads FQNNGV. V lost 6 bases to trimming and J lost 6 bases; unmatched junction nucleotides: 3. CDR3 length: 12 amino acids. The CDR3 DNA follows: TGTGCCAGCAGGGGACAGGGCCGCGAGCAGTACTTC. Translation: CASRGQGREQYF.